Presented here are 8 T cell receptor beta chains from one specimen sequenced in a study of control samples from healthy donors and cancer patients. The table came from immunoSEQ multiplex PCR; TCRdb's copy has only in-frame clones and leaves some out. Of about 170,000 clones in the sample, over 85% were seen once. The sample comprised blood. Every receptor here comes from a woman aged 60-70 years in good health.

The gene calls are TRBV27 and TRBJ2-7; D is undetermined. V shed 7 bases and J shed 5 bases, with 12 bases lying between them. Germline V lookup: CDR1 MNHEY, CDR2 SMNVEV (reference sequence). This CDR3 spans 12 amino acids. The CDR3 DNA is TGTGCCAGCACCGCTAACCCAGACGAGCAGTACTTC. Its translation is CASTANPDEQYF.

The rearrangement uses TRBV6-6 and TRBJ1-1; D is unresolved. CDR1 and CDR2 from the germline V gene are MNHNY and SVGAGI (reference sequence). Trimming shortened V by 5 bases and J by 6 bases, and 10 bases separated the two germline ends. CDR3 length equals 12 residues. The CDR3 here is CASSPLGAEAFF. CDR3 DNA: TGTGCCAGCAGTCCCCTGGGAGCTGAAGCTTTCTTT.

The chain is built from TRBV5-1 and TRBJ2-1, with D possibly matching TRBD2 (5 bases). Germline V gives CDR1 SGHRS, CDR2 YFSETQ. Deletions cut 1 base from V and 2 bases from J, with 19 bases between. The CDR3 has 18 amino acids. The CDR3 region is CASSLTLRTPWAYNEQFF. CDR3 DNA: TGCGCCAGCAGCTTGACGTTACGGACTCCCTGGGCCTACAATGAGCAGTTCTTC. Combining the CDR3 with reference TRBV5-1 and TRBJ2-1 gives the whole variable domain KAGVTQTPRYLIKTRGQQVTLSCSPISGHRSVSWYQQTPGQGLQFLFEYFSETQRNKGNFPGRFSGRQFSNSRSEMNVSTLELGDSALYLCASSLTLRTPWAYNEQFFGPGTRLTVL.

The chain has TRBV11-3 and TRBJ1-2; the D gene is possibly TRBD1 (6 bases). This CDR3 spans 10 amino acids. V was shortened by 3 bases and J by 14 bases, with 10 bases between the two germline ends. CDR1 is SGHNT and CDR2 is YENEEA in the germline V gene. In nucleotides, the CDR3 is TGTGCCAGCAGCTTCAGGGGCCGAACCTTC. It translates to CASSFRGRTF.

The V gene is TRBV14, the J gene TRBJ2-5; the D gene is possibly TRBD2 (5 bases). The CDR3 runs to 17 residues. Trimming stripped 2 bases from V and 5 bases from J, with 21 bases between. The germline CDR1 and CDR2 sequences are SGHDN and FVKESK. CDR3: CASSQKEGSGVWETQYF. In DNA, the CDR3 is TGTGCCAGCAGCCAAAAAGAGGGTTCTGGGGTTTGGGAGACCCAGTACTTC.

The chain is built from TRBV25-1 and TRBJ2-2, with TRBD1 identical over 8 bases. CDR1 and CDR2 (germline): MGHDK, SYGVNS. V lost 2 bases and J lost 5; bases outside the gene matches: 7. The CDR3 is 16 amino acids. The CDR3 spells CASSEGQGAYTGELFF. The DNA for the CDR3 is TGTGCCAGCAGTGAAGGTCAGGGGGCTTATACCGGGGAGCTGTTTTTT.

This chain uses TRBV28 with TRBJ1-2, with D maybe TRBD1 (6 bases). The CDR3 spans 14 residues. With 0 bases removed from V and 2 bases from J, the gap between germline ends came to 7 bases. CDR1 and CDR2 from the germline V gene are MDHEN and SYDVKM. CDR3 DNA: TGTGCCAGCAGTTTATGGGGGGCCAACTATGGCTACACCTTC. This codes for CASSLWGANYGYTF.

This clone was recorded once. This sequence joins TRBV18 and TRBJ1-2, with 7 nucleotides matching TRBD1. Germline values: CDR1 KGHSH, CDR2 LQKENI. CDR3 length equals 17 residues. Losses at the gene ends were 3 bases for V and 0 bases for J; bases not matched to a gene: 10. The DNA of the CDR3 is TGTGCCAGCTCACCGGGACAGTTAAGCCCTTCTAACTATGGCTACACCTTC. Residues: CASSPGQLSPSNYGYTF.